The rows below give T cell receptor beta chains drawn from one sample of a study of blood T cell repertoires in COVID-19. The data were produced by immunoSEQ multiplex PCR, yet TCRdb's version contains in-frame clones alone and is incomplete. The data hold 250,000 or so clones, with approximately 86% observed a single time. The sample comprised PBMCs or T cells enriched from blood (not recorded which). The origin of the receptors is a woman aged 18-29 years who had recovered from COVID-19. Each CDR3 is given with its conserved first and last residue. D genes are given only for firm matches. For some rows the clone size is stated as once, few or many, or as a class when expanded; others skip it.

TRBJ2-7 | TRBV5-6 | . | . | TGTGCCAGCAGCTTCCCAGGTTTCCGCGAGCAGTACTTC | CASSFPGFREQYF
TRBJ2-3 | TRBV24-1 | TRBD1 | once | TGTGCCACCAGTGATGAGGACAGGCCCAACACAGATACGCAGTATTTT | CATSDEDRPNTDTQYF
TRBJ2-5 | TRBV2 | . | . | TGTGCCAGCAGTGCAAGGGAGACCCCTAGAGAGACCCAGTACTTC | CASSARETPRETQYF
TRBJ1-3 | TRBV29-1 | . | . | TGCAGCGTTGCCCCCGTATGGGGGCTGTCCGGAAACACCATATATTTT | CSVAPVWGLSGNTIYF
TRBJ1-5 | TRBV19 | . | . | TGTGCCAGTAGTATAGGCTCGGGTCAGCCCCAGCATTTT | CASSIGSGQPQHF
TRBJ1-1 | TRBV28 | TRBD1 | . | TGTGCCAGCAGTTTCAGGGGGACAGGGAAACCCTACCCCACTGAAGCTTTCTTT | CASSFRGTGKPYPTEAFF
TRBJ2-1 | TRBV27 | TRBD2 | . | TGTGCCAGCAGTTTAACTAGCGGGATTTACAATGAGCAGTTCTTC | CASSLTSGIYNEQFF
TRBJ2-6 | TRBV27 | TRBD1 | few | TGTGCCAGCAGCCCCACCCCGACAGGGTCTGGGGCCAACGTCCTGACTTTC | CASSPTPTGSGANVLTF
TRBJ1-1 | TRBV7-2 | . | . | TGTGCCAGCAGCTTCGATCCGGGGAGCCCTGAAGCTTTCTTT | CASSFDPGSPEAFF
TRBJ2-5 | TRBV4-3 | . | . | TGCGCCAGCAGCCGTCGGTGGAGAGAGACCCAGTACTTC | CASSRRWRETQYF
TRBJ2-7 | TRBV27 | . | once | TGTGCCAGCAGTTTATATAGGGGCAGCCTCTACGAGCAGTACTTC | CASSLYRGSLYEQYF
TRBJ2-6 | TRBV27 | TRBD1 | . | TGTGCCAGGTTACAGGGGGCTCCTCTCTCTGGGGCCAACGTCCTGACTTTC | CARLQGAPLSGANVLTF
TRBJ1-2 | TRBV5-1 | . | . | TGCGCCAGCAGCTTGGACAGCAACTATGGCTACACCTTC | CASSLDSNYGYTF
TRBJ1-6 | TRBV6-5 | . | once | TGTGCCAGCAGTTACTCGCCAGGGGAGGGTTCACCCCTCCACTTT | CASSYSPGEGSPLHF
TRBJ2-1 | TRBV5-1 | . | . | TGCGCCAGCAGCCGGCTCGGGGACAATGAGCAGTTCTTC | CASSRLGDNEQFF
TRBJ2-7 | TRBV15 | TRBD2 | once | TGTGCCACCAGCAGAGAAGATTTAGGGAGGGGAAGAGGCTACGAGCAGTACTTC | CATSREDLGRGRGYEQYF
TRBJ2-3 | TRBV5-1 | . | . | TGCGCCAGCAGCTCGGCAGGGGGGACAGATACGCAGTATTTT | CASSSAGGTDTQYF
TRBJ2-7 | TRBV5-1 | TRBD2 | . | TGCGCCAGCAGCTTGGGAAAAGGGGTGACTAGCGCAAGCTCCTACGAGCAGTACTTC | CASSLGKGVTSASSYEQYF
TRBJ1-5 | TRBV6-5 | . | . | TGTGCCAGCAGCTACAGCCCGAGTCTGAATCAGCCCCAGCATTTT | CASSYSPSLNQPQHF
TRBJ2-3 | TRBV30 | TRBD1 | . | TGTGCCTGGCAGACAGGGAACCCAGATACGCAGTATTTT | CAWQTGNPDTQYF
TRBJ2-2 | TRBV2 | TRBD1 | . | TGTGCCAGCAGTACGGTAGTTTTTCGGGACAGGGGAACCGGGGAGCTGTTTTTT | CASSTVVFRDRGTGELFF
TRBJ2-3 | TRBV9 | . | . | TGTGCCAGCAGTACAAATGCCGGGGGGCGGGGAGATACGCAGTATTTT | CASSTNAGGRGDTQYF
TRBJ1-4 | TRBV3-1/TRBV3-2 | TRBD1 | once | TGTGCCAGCAGCCAAGTAGGACAGGGGGCGGACCTTGGTGAAAAACTGTTTTTT | CASSQVGQGADLGEKLFF
TRBJ2-3 | TRBV4-3 | TRBD2 | . | TGCGCCAGCAGCCAAGAACCGCGAGCGGGGGGCACAGATACGCAGTATTTT | CASSQEPRAGGTDTQYF
TRBJ2-7 | TRBV4-2 | . | . | TGTGCCAGCAGCCAACAAAACAGGGTCCATTACTACGAGCAGTACTTC | CASSQQNRVHYYEQYF
TRBJ2-3 | TRBV6-2/TRBV6-3 | . | . | TGTGCCAGCAGTTCAGTGGCAGATACGCAGTATTTT | CASSSVADTQYF
TRBJ2-1 | TRBV7-2 | . | . | TGTGCCAGCAGCTCTCGGCGGGGTTATGGCGATGAGCAGTTCTTC | CASSSRRGYGDEQFF
TRBJ1-2 | TRBV30 | . | . | TGTGCCTGGAGTTTTAATATCAACTATGGCTACACCTTC | CAWSFNINYGYTF
TRBJ1-6 | TRBV7-2 | . | . | TGTGCCAGCAGCTTAGGCGGGGGTGTTTATTCACCCCTCCACTTT | CASSLGGGVYSPLHF
TRBJ2-7 | TRBV25-1 | . | few | TGTGCCAGCAGTGTCCAGGGTACCCTCTACGAGCAGTACTTC | CASSVQGTLYEQYF
TRBJ1-5 | TRBV7-8 | . | . | TGTGCCAGCAGCCCACGGGACACGTATCAGCCCCAGCATTTT | CASSPRDTYQPQHF
TRBJ2-1 | TRBV20-1 | TRBD2 | once | TGCAGTGCTAGTGCTAGCGGGAGGGTCAATGAGCAGTTCTTC | CSASASGRVNEQFF
TRBJ2-1 | TRBV27 | . | . | TGTGCCAGCAGGCTTAGCTCCTACAATGAGCAGTTCTTC | CASRLSSYNEQFF